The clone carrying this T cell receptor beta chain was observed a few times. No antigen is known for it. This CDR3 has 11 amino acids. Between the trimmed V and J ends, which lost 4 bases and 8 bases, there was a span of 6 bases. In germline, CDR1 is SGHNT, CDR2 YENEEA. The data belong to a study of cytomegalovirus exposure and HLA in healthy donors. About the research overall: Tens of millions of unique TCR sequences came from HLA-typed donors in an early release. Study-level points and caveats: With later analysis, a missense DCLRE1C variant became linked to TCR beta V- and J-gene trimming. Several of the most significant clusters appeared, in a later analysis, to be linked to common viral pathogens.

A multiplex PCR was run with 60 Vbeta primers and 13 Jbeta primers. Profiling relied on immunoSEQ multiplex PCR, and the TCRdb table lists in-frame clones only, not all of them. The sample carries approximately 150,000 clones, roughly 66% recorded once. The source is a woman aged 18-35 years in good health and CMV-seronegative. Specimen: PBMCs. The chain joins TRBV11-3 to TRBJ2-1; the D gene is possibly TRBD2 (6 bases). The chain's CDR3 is CASSSGDEQFF. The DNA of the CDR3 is TGTGCCAGCAGCTCGGGGGATGAGCAGTTCTTC. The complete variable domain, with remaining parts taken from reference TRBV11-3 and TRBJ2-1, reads EAGVVQSPRYKIIEKKQPVAFWCNPISGHNTLYWYLQNLGQGPELLIRYENEEAVDDSQLPKDRFSAERLKGVDSTLKIQPAELGDSAVYLCASSSGDEQFFGPGTRLTVL.